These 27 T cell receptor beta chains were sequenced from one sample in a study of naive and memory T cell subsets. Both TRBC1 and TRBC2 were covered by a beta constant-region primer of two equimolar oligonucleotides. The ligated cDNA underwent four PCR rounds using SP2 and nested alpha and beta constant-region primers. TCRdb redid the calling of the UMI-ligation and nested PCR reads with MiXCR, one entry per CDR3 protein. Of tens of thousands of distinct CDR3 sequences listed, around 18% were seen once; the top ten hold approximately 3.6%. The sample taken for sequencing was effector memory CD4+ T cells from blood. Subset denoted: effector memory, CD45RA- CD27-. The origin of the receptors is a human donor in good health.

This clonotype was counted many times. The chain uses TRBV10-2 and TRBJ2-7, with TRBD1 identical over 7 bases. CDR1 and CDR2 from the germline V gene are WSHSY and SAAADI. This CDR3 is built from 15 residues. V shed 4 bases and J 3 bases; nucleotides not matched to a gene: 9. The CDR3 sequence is CASSGWNRGDYEQYF. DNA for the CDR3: TGCGCCAGCAGTGGGTGGAACAGGGGAGACTACGAGCAGTACTTC.

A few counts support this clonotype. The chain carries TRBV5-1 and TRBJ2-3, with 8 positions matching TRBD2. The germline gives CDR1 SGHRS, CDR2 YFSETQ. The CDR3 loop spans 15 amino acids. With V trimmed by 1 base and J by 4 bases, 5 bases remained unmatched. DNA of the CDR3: TGCGCCAGCAGCTTGAGGGGACTAGGATCAGATACGCAGTATTTT. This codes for CASSLRGLGSDTQYF.

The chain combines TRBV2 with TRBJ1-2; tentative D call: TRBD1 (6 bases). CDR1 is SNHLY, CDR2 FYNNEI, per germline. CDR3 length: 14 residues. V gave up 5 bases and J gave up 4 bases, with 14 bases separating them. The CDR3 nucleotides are TGTGCCAGCAGTTCTAAGGGGGGAGGCTATGGCTACACCTTC. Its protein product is CASSSKGGGYGYTF.

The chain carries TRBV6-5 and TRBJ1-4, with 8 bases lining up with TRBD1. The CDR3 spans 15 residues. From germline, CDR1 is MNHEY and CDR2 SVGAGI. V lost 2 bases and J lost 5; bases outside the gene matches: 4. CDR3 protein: CASSYGQGANEKLFF. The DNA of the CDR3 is TGTGCCAGCAGTTACGGGCAGGGGGCGAATGAAAAACTGTTTTTT.

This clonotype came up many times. The CDR3 sequence: CASSPKTDGETQYF. CDR3 nucleotide sequence: TGTGCCAGCTCACCAAAAACGGACGGAGAGACCCAGTACTTC. The chain is built from TRBV18 and TRBJ2-5; D is unresolved. The CDR3 spans 14 residues. The V gene lost 2 bases and the J gene lost 4 bases, with 11 bases spanning the gap. Looked up from germline, CDR1 is KGHSH and CDR2 is LQKENI.

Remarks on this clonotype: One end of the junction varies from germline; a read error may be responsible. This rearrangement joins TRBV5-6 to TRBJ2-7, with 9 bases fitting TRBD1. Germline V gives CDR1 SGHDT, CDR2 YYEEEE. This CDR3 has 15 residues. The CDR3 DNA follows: TGTGCCAGCAGGAAGGTCCGGGACAGGGCGTTAAGATTGAACTTC. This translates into CASRKVRDRALRLNF.

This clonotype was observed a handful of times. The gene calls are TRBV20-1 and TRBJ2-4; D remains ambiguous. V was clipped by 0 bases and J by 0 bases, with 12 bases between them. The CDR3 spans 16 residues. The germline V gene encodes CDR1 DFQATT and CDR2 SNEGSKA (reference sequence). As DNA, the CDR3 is TGCAGTGCTAGAGATTACGGGCAGCTAGCCAAAAACATTCAGTACTTC. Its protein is CSARDYGQLAKNIQYF.

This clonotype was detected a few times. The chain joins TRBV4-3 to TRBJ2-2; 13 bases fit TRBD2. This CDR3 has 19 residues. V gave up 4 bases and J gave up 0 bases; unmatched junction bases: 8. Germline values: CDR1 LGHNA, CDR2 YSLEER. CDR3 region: CASSRTSGRAGANTGELFF. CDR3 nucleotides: TGCGCCAGCAGCCGCACTAGCGGGAGGGCCGGGGCGAACACCGGGGAGCTGTTTTTT.

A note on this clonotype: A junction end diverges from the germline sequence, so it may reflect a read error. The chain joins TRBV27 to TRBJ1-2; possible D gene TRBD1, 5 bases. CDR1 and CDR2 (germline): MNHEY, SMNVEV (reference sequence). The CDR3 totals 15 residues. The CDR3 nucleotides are TGTGCCAGCAGGGAACCCAACGGGGGTTCCTATCGCTACACCTTC. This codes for CASREPNGGSYRYTF.

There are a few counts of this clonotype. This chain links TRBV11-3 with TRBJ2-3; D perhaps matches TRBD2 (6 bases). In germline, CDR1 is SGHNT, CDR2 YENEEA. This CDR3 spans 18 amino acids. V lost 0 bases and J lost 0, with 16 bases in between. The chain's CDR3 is CASSLDSFAGQSTDTQYF. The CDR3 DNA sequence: TGTGCCAGCAGCTTAGATAGCTTCGCGGGGCAAAGCACAGATACGCAGTATTTT.

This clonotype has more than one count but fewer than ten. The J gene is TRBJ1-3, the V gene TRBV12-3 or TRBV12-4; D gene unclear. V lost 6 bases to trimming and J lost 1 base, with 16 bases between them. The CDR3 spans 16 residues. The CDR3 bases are TGTGCCAGCAGGCCGGTCCGGGTTGGATCTGGAAACACCATATATTTT. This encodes CASRPVRVGSGNTIYF.

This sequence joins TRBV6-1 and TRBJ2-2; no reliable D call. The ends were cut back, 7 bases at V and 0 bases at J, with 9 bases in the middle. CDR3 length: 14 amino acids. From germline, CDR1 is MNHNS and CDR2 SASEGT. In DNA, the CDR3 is TGTGCCAGCAACTCGCCGACGAACACCGGGGAGCTGTTTTTT. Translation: CASNSPTNTGELFF.

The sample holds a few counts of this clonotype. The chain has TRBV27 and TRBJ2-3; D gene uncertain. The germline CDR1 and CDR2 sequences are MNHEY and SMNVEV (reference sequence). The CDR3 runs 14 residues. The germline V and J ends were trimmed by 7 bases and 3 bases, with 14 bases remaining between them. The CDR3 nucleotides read TGTGCCAGCACTCTAGGGCCAATGACAGATACGCAGTATTTT. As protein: CASTLGPMTDTQYF.

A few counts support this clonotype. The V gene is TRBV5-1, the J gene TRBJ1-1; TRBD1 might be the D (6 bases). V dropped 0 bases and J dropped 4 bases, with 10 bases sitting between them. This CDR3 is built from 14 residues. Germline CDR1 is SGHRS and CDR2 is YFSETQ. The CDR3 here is CASSLVGGSTEAFF. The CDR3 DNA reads TGCGCCAGCAGCTTGGTTGGGGGCTCCACTGAAGCTTTCTTT.

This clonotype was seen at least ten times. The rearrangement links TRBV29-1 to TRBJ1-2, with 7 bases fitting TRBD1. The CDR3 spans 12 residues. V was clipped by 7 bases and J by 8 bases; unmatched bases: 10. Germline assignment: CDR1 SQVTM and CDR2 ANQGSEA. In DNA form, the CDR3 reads TGCAGCGCCTTGAGGGGGCGCGAGGGCTACACCTTC. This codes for CSALRGREGYTF.

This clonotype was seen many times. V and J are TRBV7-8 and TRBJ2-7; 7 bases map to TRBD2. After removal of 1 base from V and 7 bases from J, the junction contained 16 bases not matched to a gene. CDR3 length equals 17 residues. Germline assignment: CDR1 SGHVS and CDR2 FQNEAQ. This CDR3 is CASSLVTGTNQFGEQYF. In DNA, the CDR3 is TGTGCCAGCAGCTTAGTCACCGGGACTAACCAGTTTGGGGAGCAGTACTTC.

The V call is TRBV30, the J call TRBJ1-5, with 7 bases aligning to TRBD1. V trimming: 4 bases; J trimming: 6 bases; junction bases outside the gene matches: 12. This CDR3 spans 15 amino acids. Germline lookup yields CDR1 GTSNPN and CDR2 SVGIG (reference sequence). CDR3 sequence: CAWTPIGGLGQPQHF. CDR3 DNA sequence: TGTGCCTGGACCCCCATAGGGGGCCTCGGTCAGCCCCAGCATTTT.

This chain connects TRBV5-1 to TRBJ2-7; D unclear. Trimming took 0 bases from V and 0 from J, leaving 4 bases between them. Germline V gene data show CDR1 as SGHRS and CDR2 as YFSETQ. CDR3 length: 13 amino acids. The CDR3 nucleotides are TGCGCCAGCAGCTTGGTCAGCTCCTACGAGCAGTACTTC. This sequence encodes CASSLVSSYEQYF.

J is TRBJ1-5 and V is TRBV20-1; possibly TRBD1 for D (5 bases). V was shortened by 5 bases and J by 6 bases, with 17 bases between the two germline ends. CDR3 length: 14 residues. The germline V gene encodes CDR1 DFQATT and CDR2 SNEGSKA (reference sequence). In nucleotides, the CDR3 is TGCAGTGCTCATGGCCAGGGAGACGGTCAGCCCCAGCATTTT. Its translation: CSAHGQGDGQPQHF.

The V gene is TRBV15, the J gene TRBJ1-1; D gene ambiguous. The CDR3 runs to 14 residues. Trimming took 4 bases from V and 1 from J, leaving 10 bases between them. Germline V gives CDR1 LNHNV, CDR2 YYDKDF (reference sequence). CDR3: CATSKAGRNTEAFF. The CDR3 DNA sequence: TGTGCCACCAGCAAGGCAGGAAGGAACACTGAAGCTTTCTTT.

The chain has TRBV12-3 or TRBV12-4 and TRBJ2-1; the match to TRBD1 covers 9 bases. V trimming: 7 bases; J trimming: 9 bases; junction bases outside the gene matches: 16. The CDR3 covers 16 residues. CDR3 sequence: CASTLKPGQGVGEQFF. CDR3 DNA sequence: TGTGCCAGCACCCTTAAACCGGGACAGGGAGTCGGTGAGCAGTTCTTC.

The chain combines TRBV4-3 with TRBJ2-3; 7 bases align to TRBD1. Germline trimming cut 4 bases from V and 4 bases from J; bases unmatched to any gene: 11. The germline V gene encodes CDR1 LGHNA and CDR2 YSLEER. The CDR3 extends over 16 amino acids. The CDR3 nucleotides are TGCGCCAGCAGCCGCGACAGGGTTGGGTGGGCAGATACGCAGTATTTT. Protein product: CASSRDRVGWADTQYF.

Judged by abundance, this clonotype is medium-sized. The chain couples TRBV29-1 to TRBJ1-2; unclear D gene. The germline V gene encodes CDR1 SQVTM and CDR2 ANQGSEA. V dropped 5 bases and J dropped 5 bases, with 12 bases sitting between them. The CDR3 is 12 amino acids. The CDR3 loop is CSVIKLSYGYTF. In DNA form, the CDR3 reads TGCAGCGTTATCAAACTGAGTTATGGCTACACCTTC.

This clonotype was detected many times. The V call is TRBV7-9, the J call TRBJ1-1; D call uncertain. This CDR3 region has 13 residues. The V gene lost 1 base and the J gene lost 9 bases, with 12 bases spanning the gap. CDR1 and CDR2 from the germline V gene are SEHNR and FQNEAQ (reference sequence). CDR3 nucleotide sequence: TGTGCCAGCAGCTTAGACTCAGGCCGGAAAGCTTTCTTT. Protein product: CASSLDSGRKAFF. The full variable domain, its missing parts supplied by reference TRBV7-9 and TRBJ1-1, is DTGVSQNPRHKITKRGQNVTFRCDPISEHNRLYWYRQTLGQGPEFLTYFQNEAQLEKSRLLSDRFSAERPKGSFSTLEIQRTEQGDSAMYLCASSLDSGRKAFFGQGTRLTVV.

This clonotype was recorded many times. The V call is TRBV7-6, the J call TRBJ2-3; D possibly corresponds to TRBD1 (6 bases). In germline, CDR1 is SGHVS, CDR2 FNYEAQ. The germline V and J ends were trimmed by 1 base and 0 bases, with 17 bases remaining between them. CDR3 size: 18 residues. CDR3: CASSLVGGPGTSTDTQYF. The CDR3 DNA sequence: TGTGCCAGCAGCTTAGTTGGGGGCCCCGGGACAAGCACAGATACGCAGTATTTT.

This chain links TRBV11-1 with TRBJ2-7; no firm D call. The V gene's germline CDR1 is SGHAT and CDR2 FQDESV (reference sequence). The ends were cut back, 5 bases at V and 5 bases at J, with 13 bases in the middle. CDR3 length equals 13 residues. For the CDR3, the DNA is TGTGCCAGCAGCACGGACGCCTGGGACGAGCAGTACTTC. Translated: CASSTDAWDEQYF.

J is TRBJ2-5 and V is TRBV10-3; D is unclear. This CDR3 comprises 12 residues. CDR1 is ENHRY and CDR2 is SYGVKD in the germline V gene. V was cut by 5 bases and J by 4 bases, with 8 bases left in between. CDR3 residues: CAISPGTETQYF. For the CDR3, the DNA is TGTGCCATCAGTCCTGGTACAGAGACCCAGTACTTC.